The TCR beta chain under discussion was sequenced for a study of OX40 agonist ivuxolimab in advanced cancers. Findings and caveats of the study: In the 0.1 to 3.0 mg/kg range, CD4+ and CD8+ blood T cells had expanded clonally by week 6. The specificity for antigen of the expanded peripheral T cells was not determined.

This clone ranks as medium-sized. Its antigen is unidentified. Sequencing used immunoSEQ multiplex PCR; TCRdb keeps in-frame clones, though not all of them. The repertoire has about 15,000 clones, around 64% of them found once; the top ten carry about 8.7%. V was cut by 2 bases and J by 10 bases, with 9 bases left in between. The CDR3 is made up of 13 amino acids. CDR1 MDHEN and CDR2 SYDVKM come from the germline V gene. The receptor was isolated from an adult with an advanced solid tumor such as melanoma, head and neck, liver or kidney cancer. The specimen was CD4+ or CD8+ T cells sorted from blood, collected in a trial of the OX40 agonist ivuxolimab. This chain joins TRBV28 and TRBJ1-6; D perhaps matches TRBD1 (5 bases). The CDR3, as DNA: TGTGCCAGCAGTTTACAGGGTGGCTCACCCCTCCACTTT. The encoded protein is CASSLQGGSPLHF.